The text below deals with one T cell receptor (beta chain). Its antigen is as yet unknown. The sample comes from a study of cytomegalovirus exposure and HLA in healthy donors. PCR employed 60 Vbeta and 13 Jbeta primers. Produced via immunoSEQ multiplex PCR; TCRdb's table is partial and in-frame only. The sample shows 77,000 or so clones, 75% to 85% of them seen only once. The V end was cut by 7 bases, the J end by 3 bases, with 16 bases between. The CDR3 length is 16 residues. Germline CDR1 MNHNS, CDR2 SASEGT. The study, taken as a whole, reports: In a later analysis, TCR beta V- and J-gene trimming was associated with a missense DCLRE1C variant. Reported findings show TCR beta sequences accurately forecast HLA-A and HLA-B alleles in most subjects.

V usage is TRBV6-1 and J usage is TRBJ2-6, with a tentative D call TRBD1 (5 bases). The TCR comes from a man between 65 and 79 years old in good health and CMV-seropositive. The sample was PBMCs. The CDR3 sequence is CASNEARVGGANVLTF. In nucleotides, the CDR3 is TGTGCCAGCAACGAAGCCAGGGTCGGTGGGGCCAACGTCCTGACTTTC.